Presented here are 7 T cell receptor beta chains from one specimen sequenced in a study of T cell clusters in autoimmune cytopenias. TRB was amplified by touch-down multiplex PCR, primer pools A and B combined. Reprocessing the multiplex PCR reads, TCRdb reports a single entry for every CDR3 protein and omits DNA. This listing includes 11,000 or so distinct CDR3 sequences. Roughly 38,000 genome equivalents of blood DNA were amplified for TRB. A further study also used this sample, focusing on T cell repertoires in aging, cancer and after chemotherapy.

Sequencing input: peripheral blood. These receptors all stem from a human donor in good health.

The chain carries TRBV5-6 and TRBJ2-7. The CDR3 consists of 14 residues. Germline V gene sequence: CDR1 SGHDT, CDR2 YYEEEE. CDR3 residues: CASSLPGQPYEQYF.

The V call is TRBV5-5, the J call TRBJ2-5; TCRdb designates TRBD1, a call that cannot be tested without DNA. The CDR3 is 14 residues long. Germline CDR1 reads SGHKS; CDR2 reads YYEKEE (reference sequence). CDR3 sequence reads: CASSLRGVEETQYF. Combining the CDR3 with reference TRBV5-5 and TRBJ2-5 gives the whole variable domain DAGVTQSPTHLIKTRGQQVTLRCSPISGHKSVSWYQQVLGQGPQFIFQYYEKEERGRGNFPDRFSARQFPNYSSELNVNALLLGDSALYLCASSLRGVEETQYFGPGTRLLVL.

V usage is TRBV7-6 and J usage is TRBJ2-5. Germline V CDR1 and CDR2: SGHVS, FNYEAQ. This CDR3 region has 14 residues. CDR3 protein: CASSNTGYQETQYF.

This chain uses TRBV12-3 or TRBV12-4 with TRBJ2-5; TCRdb's assignment of TRBD1 cannot be checked, as there is no DNA. The CDR3 is made up of 14 amino acids. The CDR3 loop is CASTRGGGKETQYF.

This chain links TRBV5-4 with TRBJ2-5; no DNA is available, so the TRBD1 call from TCRdb remains unchecked. CDR3 size: 16 residues. In germline, CDR1 is SGHNT, CDR2 YYREEE (reference sequence). The chain's CDR3 is CASSSGGGGLQEAQYF. Full variable domain (outside the CDR3, taken from reference TRBV5-4 and TRBJ2-5): ETGVTQSPTHLIKTRGQQVTLRCSSQSGHNTVSWYQQALGQGPQFIFQYYREEENGRGNFPPRFSGLQFPNYSSELNVNALELDDSALYLCASSSGGGGLQEAQYFGPGTRLLVL.

By frequency, this clonotype registers medium-sized. The chain employs TRBV29-1 and TRBJ2-2; there is no DNA to check the TCRdb D call of TRBD2. From germline, CDR1 is SQVTM and CDR2 ANQGSEA. The CDR3 consists of 15 residues. CDR3 residues: CSVSGPSANTGELFF.

According to its frequency, this clonotype is medium-sized. The V and J genes are TRBV30 and TRBJ2-6. The germline V gene encodes CDR1 GTSNPN and CDR2 SVGIG (reference sequence). This CDR3 comprises 15 residues. The CDR3 sequence is CACRVFSSGANVLTF.